This T cell receptor (beta chain) was recorded in a study of graft-versus-host responses after intestinal transplantation. Findings and limits, study-wide: There were GvH clones found in recipient marrow, and some of them appeared first in ileum or blood.

Germline V gene data show CDR1 as SGHAT and CDR2 as FQNNGV. V was clipped by 1 base and J by 9 bases; unmatched bases: 12. The CDR3 sequence is 16 residues long. Clones were sequenced by immunoSEQ multiplex PCR, and TCRdb holds only the in-frame ones, with some missing. The table records about 97,000 clones, more than 80% of them present only once. Note on this clone: Its antigen remains unknown.

This sample comprised PBMCs, obtained 450 to 480 days after intestinal transplant. This chain joins TRBV11-2 and TRBJ2-5, with 9 bases matching TRBD2. The clonotype comes from a human patient who received an intestinal transplant, so some T cells may come from the graft donor. In DNA form, the CDR3 reads TGTGCCAGCAGCTTAGCGGGGGCTAGCGGGGTTGGGGCCCAGTACTTC. Protein: CASSLAGASGVGAQYF.